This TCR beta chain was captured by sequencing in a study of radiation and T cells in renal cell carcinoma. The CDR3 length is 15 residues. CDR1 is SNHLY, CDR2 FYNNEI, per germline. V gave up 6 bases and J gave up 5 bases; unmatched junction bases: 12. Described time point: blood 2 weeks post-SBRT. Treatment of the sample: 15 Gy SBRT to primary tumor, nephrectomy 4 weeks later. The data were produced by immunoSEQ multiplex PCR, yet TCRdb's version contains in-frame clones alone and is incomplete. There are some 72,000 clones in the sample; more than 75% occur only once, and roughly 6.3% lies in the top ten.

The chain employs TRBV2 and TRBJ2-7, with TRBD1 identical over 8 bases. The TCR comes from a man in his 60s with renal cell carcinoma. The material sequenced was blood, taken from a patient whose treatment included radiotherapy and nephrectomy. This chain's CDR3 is CASSDPGQARDEQYF. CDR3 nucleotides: TGTGCCAGCAGCGATCCGGGACAGGCTCGGGACGAGCAGTACTTC. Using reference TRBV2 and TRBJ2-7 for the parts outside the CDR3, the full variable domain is EPEVTQTPSHQVTQMGQEVILRCVPISNHLYFYWYRQILGQKVEFLVSFYNNEISEKSEIFDDQFSVERPDGSNFTLKIRSTKLEDSAMYFCASSDPGQARDEQYFGPGTRLTVT.